The present T cell receptor (beta chain) was sequenced within a study of blood T cell repertoires in COVID-19 (dated by TCRdb to 2018 to 2020). About the investigation overall: Samples from collaborators originated in the United States, Italy and Spain and spanned both the acute and convalescent phases of COVID-19. Where available, HLA class I and class II types were obtained from metadata supplied by the sample provider rather than from assay-based typing. The samples were drawn from two sources: the first 160 participants of the ongoing ImmuneRACE study, and 950 to 1,500 subjects contributed by 6 global collaborators. The material from the prospective study consisted of cDNA or gDNA derived from T cells, B-cell-depleted T cells, or PBMCs. Sample metadata almost always included a de-identified subject ID, COVID-19 status, age in years and sex. The repertoires were made available in a free public database intended to serve as a resource for research on the immune response to SARS-CoV-2. The dataset comprised deeply sampled blood TCRbeta repertoires from subjects exposed to, actively infected with, or recovered from COVID-19.

This clone was seen just once. Its cognate antigen has yet to be identified. One base away there is no much larger clone; base qualities are not given. TCRbeta CDR3 regions were amplified from genomic DNA using the immunoSEQ Assay, a bias-controlled multiplex PCR. The source study handled its data this way. The number of nucleated cells in each sample was estimated from the amplification of reference gene primers within the assay. Sequence reads were collapsed and filtered to measure the absolute abundance of every unique TCRbeta CDR3 rearrangement. For each sample, productive Simpson clonality was calculated as the square root of Simpson's diversity index over productive rearrangements. TCRdb obtained this table from immuneACCESS and retained in-frame rearrangements with V and J assigned. These tables miss some clones; where compared with another copy, unresolved V genes account for less than half of the shortfall, and the remainder is unexplained. V, J and clone size are those of that table, while D and trimming were read from the DNA. The sample contains about 14,000 clones, nearly 90% of them found a single time. The biggest ten clones account for around 20% of the sample.

Collaborating institutions collected whole blood in K2EDTA tubes following their own protocols. For TCRbeta analysis, collaborators shipped samples in one of three forms: frozen whole blood, isolated PBMCs, or DNA extracted from either of those sample types. The CDR3 has 16 amino acids, counting the end cysteine and phenylalanine. Here the CDR3 DNA is all that survives: 48 bases in frame from base 1. The V end gives up 4 bases and the J end 3 bases, leaving 8 bases in the junction not matched to a gene. Based on the germline V gene, the CDR1 and CDR2 sequences are SGHAT and FQNNGV. Overall study results and their limits: The quantity of clinical and demographic metadata differed by source and by participant and was supplied without curation.

Sequenced material: peripheral blood. The rearranged chain carries TRBV11-2 and TRBJ2-3, and TRBD1 matches 9 of the central bases. The origin of this receptor is a human donor with active COVID-19. The donor label of this sample is uncertain. CDR3 sequence: CASSSQGAAPTDTQYF. The DNA reads as follows: TGTGCCAGCAGCTCACAGGGGGCGGCCCCAACAGATACGCAGTATTTT.